This passage covers 16 T cell receptor beta chains from one sample sequenced in a study of T cell responses to AZD1222 COVID-19 vaccine. TCRdb's copy holds only in-frame clones and misses some; the assay was immunoSEQ multiplex PCR. Of roughly 120,000 clones listed, about 86% are singletons. The sample in question was peripheral blood, obtained on day 0 of AZD1222 vaccination. The source is an adult in good health.

Only a few counts were recorded for this clone. The DNA for the CDR3 is TGCGCCAGCAGCCTCGGCCACACGAACACTGAAGCTTTCTTT. Protein sequence: CASSLGHTNTEAFF. This chain joins TRBV4-1 and TRBJ1-1; D is unclear. V dropped 4 bases and J dropped 1 base, with 10 bases sitting between them. This CDR3 region has 14 residues. The germline gives CDR1 MGHRA, CDR2 YSYEKL.

The V and J genes are TRBV5-4 and TRBJ1-3; D is unclear. This CDR3 has 15 amino acids. From germline, CDR1 is SGHNT and CDR2 YYREEE (reference sequence). V lost 2 bases and J 0 bases, leaving 9 bases between the germline ends. The DNA of the CDR3 is TGTGCCAGCAGCTTCTCCCCCGGCTCTGGAAACACCATATATTTT. It codes for CASSFSPGSGNTIYF.

V is TRBV28 and J is TRBJ2-5; D may be TRBD2 (6 bases). With 6 bases removed from V and 4 bases from J, the gap between germline ends came to 9 bases. Germline CDR1 and CDR2: MDHEN and SYDVKM. The CDR3 spans 12 residues. The CDR3 loop is CASRTSRETQYF. CDR3 nucleotide sequence: TGTGCCAGCAGAACTAGCAGAGAGACCCAGTACTTC. The full variable domain, completed using reference TRBV28 and TRBJ2-5, is DVKVTQSSRYLVKRTGEKVFLECVQDMDHENMFWYRQDPGLGLRLIYFSYDVKMKEKGDIPEGYSVSREKKERFSLILESASTNQTSMYLCASRTSRETQYFGPGTRLLVL.

The rearrangement joins TRBV9 to TRBJ1-1, with D perhaps TRBD1 (5 bases). The germline CDR1 and CDR2 sequences are SGDLS and YYNGEE. V lost 3 bases, J lost 2 bases, and 11 bases lay in between. The CDR3 contains 14 residues. The CDR3 DNA sequence: TGTGCCAGCAGCGCAACAGGAGTTAACACTGAAGCTTTCTTT. This gives the protein CASSATGVNTEAFF.

The chain has TRBV6-5 and TRBJ2-5, with a tentative D call TRBD1 (6 bases). The CDR3 extends over 13 amino acids. Germline V gives CDR1 MNHEY, CDR2 SVGAGI. V dropped 5 bases and J dropped 2 bases, with 9 bases sitting between them. The CDR3 region is CASSRDRQETQYF. The CDR3 DNA is TGTGCCAGCAGTCGTGACAGGCAAGAGACCCAGTACTTC.

CDR3 loop: CASSPQSPPYAIAKNIQYF. The DNA of the CDR3 is TGCGCCAGCAGCCCCCAGTCTCCTCCGTACGCGATAGCCAAAAACATTCAGTACTTC. V is TRBV4-1 and J is TRBJ2-4; D is undetermined. The CDR3 is 19 amino acids. Between the trimmed V and J ends, which lost 4 bases and 0 bases, there was a span of 22 bases. Germline assignment: CDR1 MGHRA and CDR2 YSYEKL.

This sequence joins TRBV28 and TRBJ2-1, with TRBD2 identical over 7 bases. Germline V gene data show CDR1 as MDHEN and CDR2 as SYDVKM. Trimming took 1 base from V and 8 from J; bases not matched to a gene: 8. The CDR3 length is 15 residues. CDR3 nucleotide sequence: TGTGCCAGCAGTTTATACCAAGCGGGAAAACATGAGCAGTTCTTC. Its translation: CASSLYQAGKHEQFF.

The gene calls are TRBV7-2 and TRBJ1-4, with TRBD1 as a possible D gene (5 bases). Germline CDR1 SGHTA, CDR2 FQGNSA. This CDR3 spans 18 amino acids. The ends were cut back, 4 bases at V and 0 bases at J, with 18 bases in the middle. CDR3: CASSSWTTILATNEKLFF. In DNA form, the CDR3 reads TGTGCCAGCAGCTCCTGGACAACGATTCTCGCAACTAATGAAAAACTGTTTTTT.

The genes are TRBV27 and TRBJ2-2; 8 bases line up with TRBD1. This CDR3 spans 14 amino acids. Germline loops: CDR1 MNHEY, CDR2 SMNVEV (reference sequence). With 8 bases clipped from V and 8 bases from J, the junction kept 10 bases outside the gene matches. This CDR3 reads CASAWTGYRGELFF. CDR3 DNA: TGTGCCAGCGCTTGGACAGGGTATCGGGGGGAGCTGTTTTTT.

The V gene is TRBV15, the J gene TRBJ2-5; 9 bases map to TRBD2. CDR1 is LNHNV and CDR2 is YYDKDF in the germline V gene (reference sequence). The V segment lost 4 bases and the J segment 3 bases; nucleotides outside the gene matches: 6. The CDR3 extends over 15 amino acids. CDR3 in amino acids: CATSTTRLAEETQYF. The CDR3 DNA is TGTGCCACCAGCACCACGCGACTAGCGGAAGAGACCCAGTACTTC.

The rearrangement uses TRBV7-9 and TRBJ1-2; D not certain. V lost 1 base and J 1 base, leaving 10 bases between the germline ends. CDR3 size: 15 residues. The germline V gene has CDR1 SEHNR and CDR2 FQNEAQ (reference sequence). CDR3 DNA: TGTGCCAGCAGCTTAGAGACCAACCGTAACTATGGCTACACCTTC. It is translated as CASSLETNRNYGYTF.

CDR3 sequence (DNA): TGCGCCAGCAGCCAAGTACGGGATTGGAACACTGAAGCTTTCTTT. It encodes CASSQVRDWNTEAFF. This sequence joins TRBV4-1 and TRBJ1-1, with D unresolved. This CDR3 region has 15 residues. Germline assignment: CDR1 MGHRA and CDR2 YSYEKL. With 1 base removed from V and 1 base from J, the gap between germline ends came to 10 bases.

The J gene is TRBJ2-7, the V gene TRBV2, with 9 bases matching TRBD2. The CDR3 runs to 15 residues. With V trimmed by 7 bases and J by 4 bases, 11 bases remained unmatched. Germline CDR1 and CDR2: SNHLY and FYNNEI. The chain's CDR3 is CASMQMSGRRYEQYF. The CDR3 coding sequence is TGTGCCAGCATGCAAATGAGCGGGAGGCGGTACGAGCAGTACTTC.

Written as DNA, the CDR3 is TGTGCCAGCAGTTACGACAGGGCGGGCAATCAGCCCCAGCATTTT. Translation gives CASSYDRAGNQPQHF. This chain links TRBV6-2 or TRBV6-3 with TRBJ1-5, with 7 positions matching TRBD1. The length of the CDR3 is 15 residues. The V gene's germline CDR1 is MNHEY and CDR2 SVGEGT. V lost 2 bases and J lost 2; bases outside the gene matches: 3.

J is TRBJ1-2 and V is TRBV6-5, with D maybe TRBD1 (6 bases). The CDR3 is made up of 12 amino acids. Germline values: CDR1 MNHEY, CDR2 SVGAGI. The V and J ends lost 4 bases and 8 bases respectively, with 11 bases between them. CDR3 in amino acids: CASSWDKRGYTF. The CDR3 bases are TGTGCCAGCAGTTGGGACAAGCGGGGCTACACCTTC.

About this clone: This likely reflects a read error, since a far larger clone is one base away. The chain links TRBV27 to TRBJ2-3; D gene unclear. CDR3 size: 13 residues. The V gene lost 3 bases and the J gene lost 0 bases, with 4 bases spanning the gap. CDR1 MNHEY and CDR2 SMNVEV come from the germline V gene (reference sequence). The CDR3: CASSFDSTDTQYF. CDR3 coding DNA: TGTGCCAGCAGTTTTGACAGCACAGATACGCAGTATTTT.